The 30 T cell receptor beta chains given below trace back to one sample, sequenced in a study of molecular identifiers for immune sequencing clone quantification (dated by TCRdb to 2016 to 2019). Libraries were made using PCR. The sequencer listed for this sample is NextSeq 500. TCRdb redid the processing of the public reads, applying fastp at Q25 and MiXCR, and retained in-frame beta chains. All rows with the same CDR3 protein become a single entry with the most common DNA and genes. In this sample the table shows over 100,000 distinct CDR3 sequences, 35% of which occur a single time. The biggest ten clones account for 9% to 10% of the sample. Input material: naive CD8+ T cells from blood, with Jurkat cell RNA spiked in. Explained via the paper, the cell subset or site label denotes: FACS-sorted CD8+CD4-CCR7+CD45RA+ naive T cells. All receptors derive from a human donor in good health. Some libraries in this study had Jurkat cell RNA spiked in.

Of note for this clonotype: A much bigger clone sits one base away, suggesting this may be a read error. CDR3 loop: CSAIRDRGTETQYF. As DNA, the CDR3 is TGCAGTGCTATCCGGGACAGGGGCACAGAAACGCAGTATTTT. The genes are TRBV20-1 and TRBJ2-3; TRBD1 agrees at 10 bases. The germline V gene has CDR1 DFQATT and CDR2 SNEGSKA (reference sequence). This CDR3 contains 14 residues.

This chain uses TRBV9 with TRBJ2-2, with D possibly being TRBD1 (5 bases). The CDR3 has 16 amino acids. The ends were cut back, 3 bases at V and 6 bases at J, with 18 bases in the middle. CDR1 is SGDLS and CDR2 is YYNGEE in the germline V gene. The CDR3 reads CASSGQGPLTAGELFF. The DNA of the CDR3 is TGTGCCAGCAGCGGGCAGGGTCCACTCACCGCCGGGGAGCTGTTTTTT.

V gene TRBV19 combines with J gene TRBJ1-5, with D perhaps TRBD1 (6 bases). In germline, CDR1 is LNHDA, CDR2 SQIVND (reference sequence). This CDR3 has 14 amino acids. Trimming shortened V by 6 bases and J by 1 base, and 10 bases separated the two germline ends. CDR3 protein: CASRGGLSNQPQHF. The CDR3 coding sequence is TGTGCCAGTAGAGGGGGGTTAAGCAATCAGCCCCAGCATTTT.

To note about this clonotype: The conserved phenylalanine or tryptophan normally closing the CDR3 is absent here, so this likely arose from a read error. V and J are TRBV28 and TRBJ1-1; the D is unclear. Trimming pared 3 bases from V and 1 base from J, leaving 9 bases between. The CDR3 is 14 residues long. CDR1 and CDR2 (germline): MDHEN, SYDVKM. CDR3 sequence reads: CASSFSVENTEAFY. The CDR3 DNA is TGTGCCAGCAGTTTTTCGGTGGAGAACACTGAAGCTTTCTAT.

In its sample, this clonotype was seen a few times. The chain has TRBV7-2 and TRBJ2-2; D is perhaps TRBD1 (6 bases). The CDR3 consists of 15 residues. Looked up from germline, CDR1 is SGHTA and CDR2 is FQGNSA. V was trimmed by 5 bases and J by 5 bases, leaving 15 bases between them. The CDR3 DNA reads TGTGCCAGCAGCAACAGGGTGCGAAAAACCGGGGAGCTGTTTTTT. Its protein product is CASSNRVRKTGELFF.

The V and J genes are TRBV4-1 and TRBJ2-5; D gene ambiguous. This CDR3 is 16 amino acids long. Germline CDR1 is MGHRA and CDR2 is YSYEKL. The V gene lost 1 base and the J gene lost 1 base, with 13 bases spanning the gap. CDR3 nucleotides: TGCGCCAGCAGCCAAGTAGCAGGTCGGACCCAAGAGACCCAGTACTTC. The encoded protein is CASSQVAGRTQETQYF.

The chain is built from TRBV10-3 and TRBJ2-4; possibly TRBD1 or TRBD2 for D (5 bases each). Trimming left V 4 bases short and J 3 bases short, with 22 bases between. CDR1 and CDR2 (germline): ENHRY, SYGVKD. This CDR3 is built from 18 residues. In DNA form, the CDR3 reads TGTGCCATCAGTGTAATTCGGGACGCCACTTTTGGCAAAAACATTCAGTACTTC. It yields the protein CAISVIRDATFGKNIQYF.

The chain has TRBV2 and TRBJ2-5; D uncertain. Trimming took off 6 bases at V and 5 bases at J, with 10 bases between the two ends. CDR1 is SNHLY, CDR2 FYNNEI, per germline. This CDR3 comprises 12 residues. The CDR3 spells CASRELRETQYF. The CDR3 DNA reads TGTGCCAGCAGAGAGCTGCGGGAGACCCAGTACTTC.

As concerns this clonotype: The conserved phenylalanine or tryptophan normally closing the CDR3 is absent here, so this likely arose from a read error. The J gene is TRBJ2-7, the V gene TRBV28; perhaps TRBD1 as D (5 bases). This CDR3 has 14 residues. Germline V gives CDR1 MDHEN, CDR2 SYDVKM. Trimming shortened V by 1 base and J by 2 bases, and 9 bases separated the two germline ends. The CDR3 DNA follows: TGTGCCAGCAGTTTATTTCAGGGAACCTACGAGCAGTACATC. This translates into CASSLFQGTYEQYI.

This clonotype was detected many times. This chain joins TRBV29-1 and TRBJ2-2; 7 bases agree with TRBD1. V dropped 6 bases and J dropped 3; count of bases not matched to a gene: 4. The germline CDR1 and CDR2 sequences are SQVTM and ANQGSEA. This CDR3 has 13 amino acids. CDR3 nucleotide sequence: TGCAGCGTCCCGGGACAGTACACCGGGGAGCTGTTTTTT. Amino acid sequence: CSVPGQYTGELFF.

The chain carries TRBV6-5 and TRBJ2-2; D ambiguous. Trimming removed 2 bases at V and 2 bases at J, with 3 bases between. Germline V gene sequence: CDR1 MNHEY, CDR2 SVGAGI. The CDR3 sequence is 13 residues long. As DNA, the CDR3 is TGTGCCAGCAGTTACACCAACACCGGGGAGCTGTTTTTT. It codes for CASSYTNTGELFF.

Comment on this clonotype: Because the CDR3 is missing its conserved closing phenylalanine or tryptophan, this is likely a read error. The V gene is TRBV4-3, the J gene TRBJ2-7; the match to TRBD1 covers 11 bases. Germline values: CDR1 LGHNA, CDR2 YSLEER. V was clipped by 4 bases and J by 5 bases; unmatched bases: 7. This CDR3 is 15 amino acids long. The CDR3 sequence is CASSPGQGASDEQYI. For the CDR3, the DNA is TGCGCCAGCAGCCCCGGACAGGGGGCGAGCGACGAGCAGTACATC.

There are many counts of this clonotype. The chain combines TRBV4-3 with TRBJ2-7; no clear D gene. The CDR3 is made up of 13 amino acids. V gave up 1 base and J gave up 5 bases, with 9 bases separating them. CDR1 is LGHNA and CDR2 is YSLEER in the germline V gene. CDR3 nucleotides: TGCGCCAGCAGCCAAGTCAGGTCGCACGAGCAGTACTTC. Protein product: CASSQVRSHEQYF.

About this clonotype itself: This likely comes from a read error, as the CDR3 has no conserved phenylalanine or tryptophan at its end. Here the CDR3 DNA reads TGCGCCAGCAGCCAACGGACAGGAGGGACTGAAGCTTTCTAT. This translates into CASSQRTGGTEAFY. This chain joins TRBV4-1 and TRBJ1-1; 7 nucleotides agree with TRBD1. Germline loops: CDR1 MGHRA, CDR2 YSYEKL. V shed 2 bases, J shed 5 bases, and the junction held 5 bases outside the gene matches. This CDR3 region has 14 residues.

On this clonotype itself: The junction shows a germline mismatch at one end, possibly a read error. The genes are TRBV11-2 and TRBJ2-4; D call uncertain. CDR3 length: 16 residues. CDR1 SGHAT and CDR2 FQNNGV come from the germline V gene. DNA for the CDR3: TGTGCCAGCAGCTTAGGTAGATTAATCGCCAAAATCATTCAGTACTTC. This translates into CASSLGRLIAKIIQYF.

The chain recombines TRBV19 with TRBJ1-1, with D perhaps TRBD1 (6 bases). There are 16 residues in the CDR3. Per germline, CDR1 LNHDA and CDR2 SQIVND (reference sequence). V lost 9 bases to trimming and J lost 5 bases, with 25 bases between them. CDR3 amino acids: CASTLMGGPAGTEAFF. CDR3 nucleotide sequence: TGTGCCAGCACACTAATGGGGGGGCCCGCCGGAACTGAAGCTTTCTTT.

Regarding this clonotype: At one of its ends the junction is not consistent with the germline gene, which may arise from a read error. The chain employs TRBV4-1 and TRBJ2-3, with D maybe TRBD2 (5 bases). This CDR3 has 15 amino acids. Germline CDR1 MGHRA, CDR2 YSYEKL. Written as DNA, the CDR3 is TGCCCCAGCAGCCAAGAAGGGAGTAGCACAGATACGCAGTATTTT. Its translation is CPSSQEGSSTDTQYF.

V is TRBV29-1 and J is TRBJ2-5; no clear D gene. Germline assignment: CDR1 SQVTM and CDR2 ANQGSEA. Between the trimmed V and J ends, which lost 2 bases and 7 bases, there was a span of 14 bases. The CDR3 consists of 13 residues. The CDR3 protein is CSVETPRWGTQYF. In DNA form, the CDR3 reads TGCAGCGTTGAAACTCCTAGGTGGGGGACCCAGTACTTC.

This chain uses TRBV20-1 with TRBJ1-3; possible D gene TRBD1, 6 bases. The V end lost 2 bases, the J end lost 4 bases, and 9 bases lay between the germline ends. CDR1 is DFQATT and CDR2 is SNEGSKA in the germline V gene (reference sequence). The CDR3 is 13 amino acids. CDR3 loop: CSARQGIGNTIYF. The CDR3 DNA sequence: TGCAGTGCTAGACAGGGGATAGGAAACACCATATATTTT.

This clonotype occurred many times. The genes are TRBV12-5 and TRBJ2-3, with D tentatively TRBD1 or TRBD2 (5 bases each). With 1 base removed from V and 2 bases from J, the gap between germline ends came to 13 bases. The germline V gene encodes CDR1 LGHNT and CDR2 FRNRAP. This CDR3 is 16 amino acids long. In DNA form, the CDR3 reads TGTGCTAGTGGTTTGGGATACGGGGCCTTCACAGATACGCAGTATTTT. This gives the protein CASGLGYGAFTDTQYF.

Regarding this clonotype: The conserved closing phenylalanine or tryptophan is absent in this CDR3, likely reflecting a read error. The chain links TRBV14 to TRBJ2-3; the D gene is possibly TRBD2 (6 bases). This CDR3 region has 13 residues. Trimming left V 4 bases short and J 9 bases short, with 14 bases between. CDR1 is SGHDN, CDR2 FVKESK, per germline. CDR3 amino acids: CASSLWGGETQYY. CDR3 bases: TGTGCCAGCAGCCTGTGGGGCGGGGAGACGCAGTATTAT.

This clonotype was picked up many times. This chain connects TRBV29-1 to TRBJ2-2; the D is unclear. The CDR3 loop spans 12 amino acids. Germline lookup yields CDR1 SQVTM and CDR2 ANQGSEA. V shed 8 bases and J shed 4 bases, with 11 bases lying between them. CDR3 nucleotide sequence: TGCAGCTCCCGCGCTGGCACCGGGGAGCTGTTTTTT. Amino acids: CSSRAGTGELFF.

This clonotype showed up just a few times. A read error may produce the germline difference seen at one junction end. This chain joins TRBV7-8 and TRBJ2-2, with 12 bases lining up with TRBD2. Per germline, CDR1 SGHVS and CDR2 FQNEAQ. The CDR3 runs 17 residues. CDR3 sequence: CASSPGLAGSWTGELSF. CDR3 DNA sequence: TGTGCCAGCAGTCCCGGACTAGCGGGATCATGGACCGGGGAGCTGTCTTTT.

The V gene is TRBV11-2, the J gene TRBJ2-7; D is unclear. The length of the CDR3 is 14 residues. The V gene's germline CDR1 is SGHAT and CDR2 FQNNGV. With 1 base removed from V and 0 bases from J, the gap between germline ends came to 7 bases. CDR3 loop: CASSLGSSSYEQYF. The CDR3, as DNA: TGTGCCAGCAGCTTAGGGTCTAGCTCCTACGAGCAGTACTTC. Full variable domain (missing parts from reference TRBV11-2 and TRBJ2-7): EAGVAQSPRYKIIEKRQSVAFWCNPISGHATLYWYQQILGQGPKLLIQFQNNGVVDDSQLPKDRFSAERLKGVDSTLKIQPAKLEDSAVYLCASSLGSSSYEQYFGPGTRLTVT.

This chain connects TRBV7-9 to TRBJ2-1; 8 bases match TRBD1. From germline, CDR1 is SEHNR and CDR2 FQNEAQ (reference sequence). CDR3 length equals 14 residues. After removal of 6 bases from V and 12 bases from J, the junction contained 13 bases not matched to a gene. CDR3 sequence (DNA): TGTGCCAGCAGTTTTGACAGGGGCACCCCGGGGCAGTTCTTC. It is translated as CASSFDRGTPGQFF.

At least ten counts were recorded for this clonotype. This sequence joins TRBV28 and TRBJ2-3; D possibly corresponds to TRBD2 (5 bases). Germline loops: CDR1 MDHEN, CDR2 SYDVKM. This CDR3 is 17 amino acids long. V was clipped by 2 bases and J by 2 bases, with 17 bases between them. The chain's CDR3 is CASSLEAAEVLTDTQYF. The CDR3 DNA sequence: TGTGCCAGCAGTTTAGAAGCGGCGGAAGTCCTCACAGATACGCAGTATTTT.

The gene calls are TRBV5-1 and TRBJ2-7; D remains unclear. The ends were cut back, 4 bases at V and 0 bases at J, with 14 bases in the middle. The V gene's germline CDR1 is SGHRS and CDR2 YFSETQ. This CDR3 is built from 15 residues. CDR3 DNA sequence: TGCGCCAGCAGCCCCCTGGGCACCTCCTCCTACGAGCAGTACTTC. Residues: CASSPLGTSSYEQYF.

The sample holds many counts of this clonotype. V and J are TRBV6-5 and TRBJ2-7, with D perhaps TRBD1 (6 bases). The CDR3 is 15 amino acids. The germline V gene encodes CDR1 MNHEY and CDR2 SVGAGI. V lost 6 bases and J lost 2, with 17 bases in between. CDR3 loop: CASRESQGLTYEQYF. The CDR3 DNA reads as TGTGCCAGCAGGGAGAGTCAGGGGCTGACCTACGAGCAGTACTTC.

V is TRBV3-1 and J is TRBJ2-6; a weak D match, TRBD1 (5 bases). The CDR3 spans 15 residues. CDR1 and CDR2 from the germline V gene are LGHDT and YNNKEL (reference sequence). V was clipped by 4 bases and J by 0 bases, with 7 bases between them. The CDR3 loop is CASSLQASGANVLTF. The CDR3 DNA follows: TGTGCCAGCAGCCTACAGGCCTCTGGGGCCAACGTCCTGACTTTC.

V and J are TRBV7-9 and TRBJ2-3; TRBD1 matches at 8 bases. Trimming cost V 3 bases and J 5 bases; bases outside gene matches: 10. The CDR3 is 16 residues long. Germline V lookup: CDR1 SEHNR, CDR2 FQNEAQ (reference sequence). DNA of the CDR3: TGTGCCAGCAGCTTCCAGACAGGGGCAGCACAAGATACGCAGTATTTT. Its protein product is CASSFQTGAAQDTQYF.